The entry that follows covers one T cell receptor (beta chain) sequence. Its antigen remains undetermined. No base quality information exists; no much larger clone differs at one position. In the prospective study, participants were about 18 to 89 years old, resided in about 25 geographic areas of the United States, and were enrolled through a virtual design. To assign participants to cohorts, the prospective study relied on clinical history that participants themselves reported in a screening survey and a study questionnaire. In the prospective study, mobile phlebotomists collected whole blood, serum and a nasopharyngeal or oropharyngeal swab from each participant. Participants in the prospective study had the option to provide additional blood draws and questionnaires over a roughly two-month period. Blood samples from the prospective study were shipped frozen or at room temperature prior to DNA extraction.

TCRbeta CDR3 regions were amplified from genomic DNA by means of the immunoSEQ Assay, a bias-controlled multiplex PCR. Per the source publication's procedure: The number of nucleated cells in each sample was estimated by amplification of reference gene primers within the assay. To quantify the absolute abundance of each unique TCRbeta CDR3 rearrangement, sequence reads were collapsed and filtered. For each sample, productive Simpson clonality was calculated by taking the square root of Simpson's diversity index across productive rearrangements. TCRdb took this table from immuneACCESS and kept in-frame rearrangements with V and J called. Such tables lack part of the clones; where checked against another copy, unresolved V genes explain under half of the gap, and the rest is unexplained. V and J calls and clone size are copied from that table; D and trimming were computed from the DNA. Across this sample there are under 350,000 clones, with 70% to 90% seen only once. The top ten constitute approximately 4% of the sample.

The data belong to a study of blood T cell repertoires in COVID-19 (dated by TCRdb to the early 2020s). Background on the whole study: Samples from collaborators originated in the United States, Italy and Spain and spanned both the acute and convalescent phases of COVID-19. HLA class I and class II types, where available, came from metadata supplied by the sample provider rather than from assay-based typing. A freely available public database, intended as a resource for researchers studying the immune response to SARS-CoV-2, is where the repertoires were released. The samples were drawn from two sources: the first 160 participants of the ongoing ImmuneRACE study, and 1,000 to 1,500 subjects contributed by 6 global collaborators. The sample metadata nearly always contained a de-identified subject ID, COVID-19 status, age in years and sex. The dataset comprised deeply sampled blood TCRbeta repertoires from subjects exposed to, actively infected with, or recovered from COVID-19. The material from the prospective study consisted of cDNA or gDNA derived from T cells, B-cell-depleted T cells, or PBMCs. The paper's findings and limits, for the study overall: How much clinical and demographic metadata was included differed by source and by participant, and the metadata was provided uncurated.

The sequencing input was PBMCs or T cells enriched from blood (not recorded which). The clonotype comes from a woman aged 40 to 50 with acute COVID-19.

The CDR3 region has the sequence CASSLATGGETQYF. The DNA reads TGTGCCAGCAGCTTAGCGACAGGGGGAGAGACCCAGTACTTC. The chain couples TRBV7-9 to TRBJ2-5, with 9 bases aligning to TRBD1. The germline V gene (reference sequence) sets CDR1 to SEHNR and CDR2 to FQNEAQ. Trimmed from V: 0 bases; trimmed from J: 4 bases; junction bases lacking a gene match: 0. The CDR3 covers 14 residues, taking in both the cysteine and the phenylalanine. Only the CDR3 part of the read is kept: 42 bases, read in frame from the first base.